Included here is one TCR beta chain sequence, with context. Its matching antigen is unknown. These data belong to a study of cytomegalovirus exposure and HLA in healthy donors. As for the study in general: Previous work identified roughly 120 million unique TCR beta sequences from around 200 million T cells. Study-level points and caveats: Rarity characterized most TCR sequences, yet some public TCRs appeared in many donors. In a later analysis, DRB1 alleles had the most associated TCRs; HLA-C alleles the fewest.

The PCR contained 60 Vbeta and 13 Jbeta primers. Some clones are missing from TCRdb's copy, which holds only in-frame ones; the method was immunoSEQ multiplex PCR. The sample lists 100,000 to 150,000 clones; 80% were seen once. The CDR3 contains 20 residues. With 3 bases clipped from V and 0 bases from J, the junction kept 11 bases outside the gene matches. CDR1 is SGHNT and CDR2 is YYREEE in the germline V gene (reference sequence). Sequencing input: PBMCs. The TCR comes from a female donor in good health and CMV-seronegative. The V gene is TRBV5-4, the J gene TRBJ2-1; 14 nucleotides line up with TRBD2. The CDR3 coding sequence is TGTGCCAGCAGCTCGCCTTCGGGACTAGCGGGGGCCAGCTCCTACAATGAGCAGTTCTTC. Its translation: CASSSPSGLAGASSYNEQFF.